This record looks at one T cell receptor (beta chain) sequence and its context. This entry belongs to a study of T cells in Graves' hyperthyroidism and ophthalmopathy. Template material for amplifying TCR beta CDR3 regions consisted of RNA transcripts. The primer set for the first-round RT-PCR of the TCR CDR3 was HTBI. One entry per CDR3 protein results from TCRdb running MiXCR on the multiplex PCR reads. The sample lists about 300,000 distinct CDR3 sequences, roughly 18% occurring once. Trimming took 2 bases from V and 6 from J; bases not matched to a gene: 12. CDR1 MDHEN and CDR2 SYDVKM come from the germline V gene. The CDR3 has 16 residues.

V gene TRBV28 combines with J gene TRBJ1-1; 7 bases are shared with TRBD1. The sequence was collected from a man aged 45-65 years with Graves' ophthalmopathy. Sequencing was carried out using blood. The CDR3 spells CASSLPAGGGEAEAFF. As DNA, the CDR3 is TGTGCCAGCAGTTTACCCGCGGGAGGGGGCGAGGCTGAAGCTTTCTTT.